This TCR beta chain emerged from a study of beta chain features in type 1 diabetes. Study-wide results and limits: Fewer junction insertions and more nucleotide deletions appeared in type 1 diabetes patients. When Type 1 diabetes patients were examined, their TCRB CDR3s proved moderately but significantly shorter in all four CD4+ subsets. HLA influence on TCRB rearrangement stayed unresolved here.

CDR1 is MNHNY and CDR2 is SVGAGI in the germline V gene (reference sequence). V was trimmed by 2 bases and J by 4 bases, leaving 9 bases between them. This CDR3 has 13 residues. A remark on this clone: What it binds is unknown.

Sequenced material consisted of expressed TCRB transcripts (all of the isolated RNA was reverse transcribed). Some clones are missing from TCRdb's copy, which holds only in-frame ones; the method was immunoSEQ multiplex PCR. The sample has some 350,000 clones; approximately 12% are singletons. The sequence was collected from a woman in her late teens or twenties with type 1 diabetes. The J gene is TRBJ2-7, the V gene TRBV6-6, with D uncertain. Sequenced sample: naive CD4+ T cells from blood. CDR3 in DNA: TGTGCCAGCAGTTACGACACCTTTTACGAGCAGTACTTC. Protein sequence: CASSYDTFYEQYF.